The table lists the clone carrying this TCR beta chain with many counts. The target antigen is unknown. V shed 8 bases and J shed 0 bases, with 9 bases lying between them. Looked up from germline, CDR1 is KGHSH and CDR2 is LQKENI. This CDR3 spans 13 amino acids. Assembly of TCR beta libraries relied on iRepertoire HTBI primers together with Arm-PCR of CDR3 regions. TCRdb redid the calling of the multiplex PCR reads with MiXCR, one entry per CDR3 protein. The sample shows 430,000 or so distinct CDR3 sequences, roughly a fifth of them seen only once. Time point: persistent/refractory GD, antithyroid drugs over 5 years with positive TRAb. Preparation of the TCR library used RNA extracted from PBMCs. Diagnosis followed American Thyroid Association guidelines for Graves' disease. These data are taken from a study of regulatory T cells in long-lasting Graves disease. General study results and limits: Patients with persistent disease shared 2,741 public clonotypes, outpacing the approximately 970 shared by new patients.

The sequenced sample was peripheral blood mononuclear cells (PBMCs), obtained when the disease was refractory, from a patient treated with antithyroid drugs. The V and J genes are TRBV18 and TRBJ2-3; D not certain. The sequence came from a female donor with Graves disease. CDR3 region: CASSPSSTDTQYF. The CDR3 DNA is TGTGCCAGCAGTCCCTCGAGCACAGATACGCAGTATTTT.